This entry lists 8 T cell receptor beta chains sequenced from one sample in a study of cytomegalovirus exposure and HLA in healthy donors (dated by TCRdb to 2016 to 2017). The library was obtained by the immunoSEQ multiplex PCR assay. What TCRdb holds here is the immuneACCESS table cut down to in-frame rearrangements. Part of the clones is not present; checked against another copy, under half of the missing clones reflect an unresolved V gene, and the others are unexplained. The sample table shows about 190,000 clones, and 80% to 85% are seen once. Around 2.8% of the sample comes from the top ten. The sequenced sample consisted of PBMCs. The receptors stem from a woman aged 18-35 years in good health and CMV-seropositive.

V is TRBV9 and J is TRBJ2-1; TRBD2 agrees at 10 bases. There are 15 residues in the CDR3. The germline V gene has CDR1 SGDLS and CDR2 YYNGEE. The V segment lost 4 bases and the J segment 3 bases; nucleotides outside the gene matches: 4. CDR3 sequence reads: CASSPSSGGYNEQFF. The DNA for the CDR3 is TGTGCCAGCAGCCCCTCTAGCGGGGGCTACAATGAGCAGTTCTTC.

This clone was detected once. This chain joins TRBV7-6 and TRBJ2-7, with 7 bases matching TRBD1. CDR3 length equals 13 residues. V was pared by 2 bases and J by 5 bases, with 3 bases of the junction left unmatched. CDR1 and CDR2 (germline): SGHVS, FNYEAQ. The CDR3 sequence is CASSLMTGHEQYF. In nucleotides, the CDR3 is TGTGCCAGCAGCTTAATGACAGGGCACGAGCAGTACTTC.

The chain couples TRBV20-1 to TRBJ2-5, with D perhaps TRBD2 (5 bases). This CDR3 is 11 amino acids long. V was trimmed by 7 bases and J by 5 bases, leaving 11 bases between them. Germline-derived CDR1 and CDR2 are DFQATT and SNEGSKA (reference sequence). The CDR3 DNA follows: TGCAGTGTCAGCGGTGGGGAGACCCAGTACTTC. Translated, it gives CSVSGGETQYF.

J is TRBJ1-2 and V is TRBV18; weak D call: TRBD1 (5 bases). The CDR3 loop spans 13 amino acids. V lost 3 bases to trimming and J lost 3 bases, with 8 bases between them. Germline assignment: CDR1 KGHSH and CDR2 LQKENI. CDR3 coding DNA: TGTGCCAGCTCACCGGGGGGGGACTATGGCTACACCTTC. It translates to CASSPGGDYGYTF.

CDR3 nucleotides: TGTGCCAGCAGCCTTCCTGCCGGTGAGCAGTTCTTC. This encodes CASSLPAGEQFF. The gene calls are TRBV5-6 and TRBJ2-1; D unresolved. CDR1 is SGHDT, CDR2 YYEEEE, per germline. Trimming removed 4 bases from V and 9 bases from J, with 11 bases in between. The CDR3 covers 12 residues. The variable domain in full, with the rest retrieved from reference TRBV5-6 and TRBJ2-1, is DAGVTQSPTHLIKTRGQQVTLRCSPKSGHDTVSWYQQALGQGPQFIFQYYEEEERQRGNFPDRFSGHQFPNYSSELNVNALLLGDSALYLCASSLPAGEQFFGPGTRLTVL.

This sequence joins TRBV7-9 and TRBJ1-6; 7 bases map to TRBD1. In germline, CDR1 is SEHNR, CDR2 FQNEAQ (reference sequence). This CDR3 is 15 amino acids long. Trimming took 5 bases from V and 9 from J; bases not matched to a gene: 10. CDR3 sequence (DNA): TGTGCCAGCAGCCGCTCCGGAACAGGGGTTTCACCCCTCCACTTT. Translating gives CASSRSGTGVSPLHF.

The V call is TRBV7-2, the J call TRBJ2-5, with a possible D match to TRBD1 (6 bases). This CDR3 comprises 12 residues. V was trimmed by 7 bases and J by 3 bases, leaving 9 bases between them. Germline V CDR1 and CDR2: SGHTA, FQGNSA. CDR3 nucleotide sequence: TGTGCCAGCAACGAGGGGGAAGAGACCCAGTACTTC. Protein product: CASNEGEETQYF.

This clone turned up a few times. The J gene is TRBJ2-5, the V gene TRBV7-3; 8 nucleotides agree with TRBD2. V was pared by 5 bases and J by 0 bases, with 2 bases of the junction left unmatched. This CDR3 is built from 14 residues. Germline CDR1 and CDR2: SGHTA and FQGTGA. The CDR3 DNA follows: TGTGCCAGCAGCCCGGGAGGGTACCAAGAGACCCAGTACTTC. It yields the protein CASSPGGYQETQYF.